This is a list of T cell receptor beta chains from one sample in a study of breast tumors, draining lymph nodes, adjacent tissues. TCRdb recomputed calls from the multiplex PCR reads with MiXCR, one row per CDR3 protein. The sample carries 120,000 or so distinct CDR3 sequences, less than 20% recorded once. Material for sequencing was axillary lymph node tissue. Every receptor here comes from a female donor with breast cancer. Some clones in this sample may be carry-over from other donors' samples. The CDR3 runs from the conserved cysteine through the conserved F or W. D genes are given only for firm matches. Where a row states a size, it is once, few, many or the class of an expanded clone; other rows omit it.

clone size: many
D gene: -
J gene: TRBJ1-2
V gene: TRBV20-1
CDR3 protein: CSAPQTDSYGYTF
CDR3 DNA: TGCAGTGCCCCGCAGACAGATTCCTATGGCTACACCTTC

clone size: many
D gene: -
J gene: TRBJ2-1
V gene: TRBV2
CDR3 protein: CASSGDGYNEQFF
CDR3 DNA: TGTGCCAGCAGTGGGGACGGCTACAATGAGCAGTTCTTC

clone size: many
D gene: TRBD1
J gene: TRBJ2-1
V gene: TRBV12-5
CDR3 protein: CASASQGAYNEQFF
CDR3 DNA: TGTGCTAGTGCCTCCCAGGGGGCCTACAATGAGCAGTTCTTC

clone size: many
D gene: -
J gene: TRBJ2-1
V gene: TRBV9
CDR3 protein: CASSAETGTYNEQFF
CDR3 DNA: TGTGCCAGCAGCGCGGAGACAGGAACTTACAATGAGCAGTTCTTC

clone size: -
D gene: TRBD1
J gene: TRBJ2-5
V gene: TRBV28
CDR3 protein: CASGDRVTETQYF
CDR3 DNA: TGTGCCAGCGGTGACAGGGTCACAGAGACCCAGTACTTC

clone size: many
D gene: TRBD1
J gene: TRBJ2-1
V gene: TRBV11-2
CDR3 protein: CASGLGQGAYNEQFF
CDR3 DNA: TGTGCCAGCGGGTTGGGACAGGGGGCTTACAATGAGCAGTTCTTC

clone size: many
D gene: -
J gene: TRBJ2-1
V gene: TRBV20-1
CDR3 protein: CSAREYSYNEQFF
CDR3 DNA: TGCAGTGCTAGAGAGTACTCCTACAATGAGCAGTTCTTC

clone size: many
D gene: -
J gene: TRBJ1-2
V gene: TRBV3-1
CDR3 protein: CASSQVSGYTF
CDR3 DNA: TGTGCCAGCAGCCAAGTCTCTGGCTACACCTTC

clone size: many
D gene: TRBD2
J gene: TRBJ2-5
V gene: TRBV7-2
CDR3 protein: CASSLVGGRETQYF
CDR3 DNA: TGTGCCAGCAGCCTGGTAGGCGGGAGAGAGACCCAGTACTTC

clone size: -
D gene: -
J gene: TRBJ2-5
V gene: TRBV27
CDR3 protein: CASSLFGQETQYF
CDR3 DNA: TGTGCCAGCAGTTTATTCGGACAAGAGACCCAGTACTTC

clone size: -
D gene: -
J gene: TRBJ2-1
V gene: TRBV28
CDR3 protein: CANHTGYNEQFF
CDR3 DNA: TGTGCCAACCATACAGGGTACAATGAGCAGTTCTTC

clone size: many
D gene: -
J gene: TRBJ1-2
V gene: TRBV27
CDR3 protein: CASSLKVSYGYTF
CDR3 DNA: TGTGCCAGCAGTTTAAAGGTCAGCTATGGCTACACCTTC

clone size: many
D gene: -
J gene: TRBJ2-5
V gene: TRBV11-3
CDR3 protein: CASSLGGTSGTQYF
CDR3 DNA: TGTGCCAGCAGCTTAGGCGGCACCTCCGGGACCCAGTACTTC

clone size: many
D gene: TRBD2
J gene: TRBJ2-3
V gene: TRBV2
CDR3 protein: CASSEFGLAGVTDTQYF
CDR3 DNA: TGTGCCAGCAGTGAATTTGGACTAGCGGGGGTCACAGATACGCAGTATTTT

clone size: many
D gene: TRBD2
J gene: TRBJ2-1
V gene: TRBV6-5
CDR3 protein: CASSYGGGPGNEQFF
CDR3 DNA: TGTGCCAGCAGTTACGGGGGAGGGCCAGGGAATGAGCAGTTCTTC

clone size: -
D gene: TRBD2
J gene: TRBJ2-1
V gene: TRBV28
CDR3 protein: CASSFGAGGSYNEQFF
CDR3 DNA: TGTGCCAGCAGTTTTGGGGCGGGAGGGTCATACAATGAGCAGTTCTTC

clone size: many
D gene: -
J gene: TRBJ1-5
V gene: TRBV12-3/TRBV12-4
CDR3 protein: CASSLGRVRLPQHF
CDR3 DNA: TGTGCCAGCAGTCTGGGACGTGTGAGGTTGCCCCAGCATTTT

clone size: many
D gene: TRBD2
J gene: TRBJ2-1
V gene: TRBV7-3
CDR3 protein: CASSPTSGGGEQFF
CDR3 DNA: TGTGCCAGCAGCCCCACTAGCGGGGGAGGTGAGCAGTTCTTC